These 23 T cell receptor beta chains originate from one sample sequenced in a study of blood T cell repertoires in COVID-19. TCRdb's copy holds only in-frame clones and misses some; the assay was immunoSEQ multiplex PCR. The sample holds tens of thousands of clones; roughly 88% are singletons and the top ten take 5.8%. The sample taken for sequencing was peripheral blood. These receptors were obtained from a man aged 50-60 years with active COVID-19.

The genes are TRBV19 and TRBJ1-2, with unresolved D. The V end was cut by 10 bases, the J end by 7 bases, with 22 bases between. The germline CDR1 and CDR2 sequences are LNHDA and SQIVND (reference sequence). The CDR3 length is 14 residues. The CDR3 sequence is CATQTGYGKGGYTF. For the CDR3, the DNA is TGTGCCACTCAGACGGGTTACGGGAAAGGTGGCTACACCTTC.

The rearrangement links TRBV12-3 or TRBV12-4 to TRBJ1-1; the D gene is possibly TRBD1 (6 bases). V was cut by 3 bases and J by 5 bases, with 10 bases left in between. The CDR3 length is 13 residues. The chain's CDR3 is CASSLNRETEAFF. In nucleotides, the CDR3 is TGTGCCAGCAGTTTGAACAGGGAAACTGAAGCTTTCTTT.

The J gene is TRBJ2-3, the V gene TRBV3-1 (or the pseudogene TRBV3-2), with 7 bases fitting TRBD2. V dropped 5 bases and J dropped 4; count of bases not matched to a gene: 12. In germline, CDR1 is LGHDT, CDR2 YNNKEL (reference sequence). This CDR3 region has 16 residues. The chain's CDR3 is CASSAYGGSSPDTQYF. The CDR3 region has the DNA TGTGCCAGCAGCGCTTACGGCGGGAGTTCCCCAGATACGCAGTATTTT.

The chain carries TRBV6-5 and TRBJ1-1, with TRBD1 matching over 8 bases. Germline lookup yields CDR1 MNHEY and CDR2 SVGAGI. The CDR3 consists of 15 residues. V lost 5 bases, J lost 1 base, and 6 bases stayed unmatched. The CDR3 bases are TGTGCCAGCAGTACGCGGACAGGGAGGAACACTGAAGCTTTCTTT. Amino acid sequence: CASSTRTGRNTEAFF.

The V call is TRBV6-2 or TRBV6-3, the J call TRBJ1-4; D remains unclear. This CDR3 spans 11 amino acids. V lost 4 bases and J lost 8, with 5 bases in between. Germline V gene lookup returns CDR1 MNHEY and CDR2 SVGEGT. Here the CDR3 reads CASSFAEKLFF. DNA of the CDR3: TGTGCCAGCAGTTTTGCGGAAAAACTGTTTTTT.

In this sample, this clone turned up once. The chain joins TRBV28 to TRBJ1-5; 8 positions match TRBD1. This CDR3 region has 15 residues. Trimming at V came to 3 bases and at J to 4 bases, leaving 5 bases not matched to a gene. The V gene's germline CDR1 is MDHEN and CDR2 SYDVKM. The CDR3 coding sequence is TGTGCCAGCAGTTTGTGGACAGGGATTAATCAGCCCCAGCATTTT. This codes for CASSLWTGINQPQHF.

The chain has TRBV7-2 and TRBJ2-7, with 12 bases matching TRBD1. J lost 0 bases, V lost 5 bases, and 5 bases had no gene match. Germline loops: CDR1 SGHTA, CDR2 FQGNSA. The CDR3 contains 16 residues. CDR3 sequence: CASSSMGQGASYEQYF. CDR3 DNA: TGTGCCAGCAGCAGTATGGGACAGGGGGCCTCCTACGAGCAGTACTTC.

The V gene is TRBV28, the J gene TRBJ1-2, with a weak D call TRBD1 (6 bases). Trimming pared 4 bases from V and 5 bases from J, leaving 8 bases between. CDR3 length: 12 residues. The germline V gene encodes CDR1 MDHEN and CDR2 SYDVKM. CDR3 amino acids: CASSSGVYGYTF. In DNA, the CDR3 is TGTGCCAGCAGTTCAGGGGTTTATGGCTACACCTTC.

This chain uses TRBV4-2 with TRBJ2-7; perhaps TRBD1 as D (6 bases). CDR1 and CDR2 from the germline V gene are LGHNA and YNFKEQ. The CDR3 totals 13 residues. Trimming pared 0 bases from V and 6 bases from J, leaving 9 bases between. CDR3: CASSQDRGIEQYF. The CDR3 DNA is TGTGCCAGCAGCCAAGACAGGGGAATCGAGCAGTACTTC.

The rearrangement uses TRBV28 and TRBJ1-2; possible D gene TRBD1, 5 bases. The length of the CDR3 is 16 residues. CDR1 is MDHEN, CDR2 SYDVKM, per germline. Trimming took 10 bases from V and 2 from J, leaving 23 bases between them. The CDR3 DNA is TGTGCCACCTTTACGCCGGTTGACAGCTTAAACTATGGCTACACCTTC. This codes for CATFTPVDSLNYGYTF.

The chain joins TRBV18 to TRBJ2-5; D may be TRBD2 (6 bases). V was trimmed by 3 bases and J by 6 bases, leaving 23 bases between them. Germline CDR1 is KGHSH and CDR2 is LQKENI. The CDR3 is made up of 17 amino acids. In DNA form, the CDR3 reads TGTGCCAGCTCACCTAGGGGCGAATCAGGGAGGTCCAAGACCCAGTACTTC. Its translation is CASSPRGESGRSKTQYF.

This chain links TRBV7-6 with TRBJ2-5; 11 bases map to TRBD2. Unmatched junction bases numbered 6, after V lost 4 bases and J lost 2 bases. There are 16 residues in the CDR3. Germline loops: CDR1 SGHVS, CDR2 FNYEAQ. CDR3 loop: CASSSGVAGGQETQYF. CDR3 DNA sequence: TGTGCCAGCAGCTCCGGCGTAGCGGGGGGGCAAGAGACCCAGTACTTC. The full variable domain, rest sourced from reference TRBV7-6 and TRBJ2-5, is GAGVSQSPRYKVTKRGQDVALRCDPISGHVSLYWYRQALGQGPEFLTYFNYEAQQDKSGLPNDRFSAERPEGSISTLTIQRTEQRDSAMYRCASSSGVAGGQETQYFGPGTRLLVL.

This chain uses TRBV18 with TRBJ2-2, with 9 bases matching TRBD1. This CDR3 has 14 amino acids. Germline V lookup: CDR1 KGHSH, CDR2 LQKENI. Trimming removed 4 bases from V and 7 bases from J; junction bases left unmatched: 4. CDR3 protein: CASSRTGDIGELFF. As DNA, the CDR3 is TGTGCCAGCTCACGGACAGGGGATATCGGGGAGCTGTTTTTT.

The rearrangement joins TRBV29-1 to TRBJ1-1, with 9 bases identical to TRBD1. The CDR3 is made up of 12 amino acids. Germline V gives CDR1 SQVTM, CDR2 ANQGSEA. Germline trimming cut 6 bases from V and 1 base from J; bases unmatched to any gene: 0. CDR3 loop: CSVDRGNTEAFF. The CDR3 nucleotides are TGCAGCGTGGACAGGGGGAACACTGAAGCTTTCTTT.

The gene calls are TRBV2 and TRBJ2-3; 11 bases line up with TRBD2. This CDR3 contains 14 residues. The germline gives CDR1 SNHLY, CDR2 FYNNEI. J lost 5 bases, V lost 5 bases, and 3 bases had no gene match. As DNA, the CDR3 is TGTGCCAGCAGTTTACTAGCGGGAGAAGATACGCAGTATTTT. It is translated as CASSLLAGEDTQYF.

V usage is TRBV6-6 and J usage is TRBJ2-1; the D is unclear. The CDR3 is 12 amino acids. The V and J ends lost 5 bases and 5 bases respectively, with 7 bases between them. Germline values: CDR1 MNHNY, CDR2 SVGAGI (reference sequence). The CDR3 reads CASSGQNNEQFF. Written as DNA, the CDR3 is TGTGCCAGCAGTGGGCAGAACAATGAGCAGTTCTTC.

The chain employs TRBV3-1 (or the pseudogene TRBV3-2) and TRBJ1-1, with TRBD1 as a possible D gene (6 bases). The CDR3 has 11 residues. V lost 6 bases to trimming and J lost 7 bases, with 9 bases between them. Germline assignment: CDR1 LGHDT and CDR2 YNNKEL (reference sequence). The CDR3 nucleotides read TGTGCCAGCAGGGGGGCGGATGAAGCTTTCTTT. Its translation: CASRGADEAFF.

The chain is built from TRBV19 and TRBJ1-5, with 7 nucleotides matching TRBD1. From germline, CDR1 is LNHDA and CDR2 SQIVND (reference sequence). The J segment lost 7 bases and the V segment lost 9 bases, leaving 6 bases of the junction unmatched. The CDR3 is 12 residues long. CDR3 protein: CASRGARQPQHF. CDR3 DNA: TGTGCCAGCAGGGGGGCCCGCCAGCCCCAGCATTTT.

V and J are TRBV18 and TRBJ2-2; the match to TRBD2 covers 8 bases. Germline CDR1 reads KGHSH; CDR2 reads LQKENI. The ends lost 3 bases at V and 9 bases at J; junction bases unmatched: 12. The CDR3 spans 16 residues. CDR3 bases: TGTGCCAGCTCACCGTCGGGGGGGCTTTTGACCCGGGAGCTGTTTTTT. Protein product: CASSPSGGLLTRELFF.

V usage is TRBV4-3 and J usage is TRBJ2-7, with TRBD2 as a possible D gene (7 bases). V was pared by 3 bases and J by 2 bases, with 14 bases between. The length of the CDR3 is 15 residues. CDR1 is LGHNA, CDR2 YSLEER, per germline. The CDR3 nucleotides read TGCGCCAGCAGCCAGGCGGGGGCCCCACCCTACGAGCAGTACTTC. Translating it yields CASSQAGAPPYEQYF.

The chain joins TRBV6-5 to TRBJ2-3; 8 bases are a match to TRBD1. V trimming: 2 bases; J trimming: 2 bases; junction bases outside the gene matches: 6. The length of the CDR3 is 16 residues. Germline V gives CDR1 MNHEY, CDR2 SVGAGI. The CDR3, as DNA: TGTGCCAGCAGTTACCACAGGGGGTCGAACACAGATACGCAGTATTTT. Translating it yields CASSYHRGSNTDTQYF.

The J gene is TRBJ2-2, the V gene TRBV27, with D perhaps matching TRBD1 (6 bases). Trimming left V 1 base short and J 0 bases short, with 9 bases between. The CDR3 length is 16 residues. Germline V gene data show CDR1 as MNHEY and CDR2 as SMNVEV (reference sequence). The DNA for the CDR3 is TGTGCCAGCAGTTTATTTGGGACAACGAACACCGGGGAGCTGTTTTTT. Its translation: CASSLFGTTNTGELFF.

In its sample, this clone was seen once. This chain's CDR3 is CASSRGGSGETQYF. The CDR3 DNA is TGTGCCAGCAGCAGAGGGGGTAGCGGGGAGACCCAGTACTTC. This chain links TRBV7-2 with TRBJ2-5; D is possibly TRBD2 (7 bases). This CDR3 region has 14 residues. Trimming cost V 5 bases and J 5 bases, with 15 bases left between them. The germline CDR1 and CDR2 sequences are SGHTA and FQGNSA.